This T cell receptor (beta chain) was captured by sequencing in a study of OX40 agonist ivuxolimab in advanced cancers. Study background: Dose-escalation patients were diagnosed with hepatocellular carcinoma, melanoma, renal cell cancer or head and neck cancer. General study findings and limits: Clones of CD4+ and CD8+ blood T cells grew by week 6 at doses of 0.1 to 3.0 mg/kg. Partial responders receiving 0.1-3.0 mg/kg showed among the lowest clonal expansion.

The repertoire was sequenced with immunoSEQ multiplex PCR; TCRdb's copy has only in-frame clones and lacks some. The sample consists of about 89,000 clones, more than 85% of them appearing once. Remarks on this clone: What it recognizes is unknown.

The origin of this receptor is an adult with an advanced solid tumor such as melanoma, head and neck, liver or kidney cancer. Sequenced here: CD4+ or CD8+ T cells sorted from blood, sampled in a trial of the OX40 agonist ivuxolimab.

CDR3 sequence reads: CASSPGLAGGKQFF. The CDR3 DNA reads TGTGCCAGCAGCCCTGGACTAGCGGGAGGCAAGCAGTTCTTC. The chain links TRBV11-2 to TRBJ2-1, with 14 positions matching TRBD2. CDR3 size: 14 residues. CDR1 and CDR2 (germline): SGHAT, FQNNGV. V was clipped by 5 bases and J by 11 bases; unmatched bases: 5.